Each of the 3 T cell receptor beta chains below was sequenced from the same sample in a study of identical twins. In TCRdb, the 5' RACE reads were re-called with MiXCR into one record per CDR3 protein. The data show 1.5 million to 2 million distinct CDR3 sequences, roughly 35% seen once. The specimen sequenced was cord blood. Receptors originate from a newborn girl in good health.

J is TRBJ2-5 and V is TRBV14; D is undetermined. This CDR3 contains 15 residues. The germline V gene has CDR1 SGHDN and CDR2 FVKESK. V lost 0 bases, J lost 5 bases, and 13 bases lay in between. The CDR3 reads CASSQDALLGETQYF. The CDR3, as DNA: TGTGCCAGCAGCCAAGATGCACTCCTGGGGGAGACCCAGTACTTC.

This clonotype has more than one count but fewer than ten. The chain uses TRBV4-1 and TRBJ1-4, with D unresolved. Germline V CDR1 and CDR2: MGHRA, YSYEKL. V lost 1 base and J 8 bases, leaving 8 bases between the germline ends. The CDR3 has 13 residues. The CDR3 nucleotides read TGCGCCAGCAGCCAAGTTTTTCTCGAAAAACTGTTTTTT. It translates to CASSQVFLEKLFF.

The chain combines TRBV7-9 with TRBJ2-5; 7 positions match TRBD2. From germline, CDR1 is SEHNR and CDR2 FQNEAQ (reference sequence). The junction had 17 bases not matched to a gene; V was cut back by 5 bases and J by 2 bases. This CDR3 is 18 amino acids long. CDR3 loop: CASSIGRWSGNTQETQYF. The CDR3 DNA follows: TGTGCCAGCAGCATCGGTAGGTGGAGCGGGAATACACAAGAGACCCAGTACTTC. Drawing the rest from reference TRBV7-9 and TRBJ2-5, the complete variable domain is DTGVSQNPRHKITKRGQNVTFRCDPISEHNRLYWYRQTLGQGPEFLTYFQNEAQLEKSRLLSDRFSAERPKGSFSTLEIQRTEQGDSAMYLCASSIGRWSGNTQETQYFGPGTRLLVL.